These 21 T cell receptor beta chains came from one sample sequenced in a study of blood T cell repertoires in COVID-19. Here immunoSEQ multiplex PCR was the method, and the copy in TCRdb shows in-frame clones only, minus some. The sample yields fewer than 700,000 clones, around nine tenths seen once. The sequenced sample was peripheral blood. These TCRs come from a woman between 50 and 59 years old with COVID-19, enrolled during active disease.

The V call is TRBV3-1 (or the pseudogene TRBV3-2), the J call TRBJ2-1; the D gene is possibly TRBD1 (7 bases). Trimming took off 5 bases at V and 8 bases at J, with 16 bases between the two ends. Germline V gene lookup returns CDR1 LGHDT and CDR2 YNNKEL (reference sequence). There are 14 residues in the CDR3. DNA for the CDR3: TGTGCCAGCAGCGACGCGGGGACAGCACATGAGCAGTTCTTC. Amino acids: CASSDAGTAHEQFF.

The chain combines TRBV24-1 with TRBJ2-1, with TRBD2 identical over 15 bases. There are 17 residues in the CDR3. Looked up from germline, CDR1 is KGHDR and CDR2 is SFDVKD. The ends lost 3 bases at V and 7 bases at J; junction bases unmatched: 6. This CDR3 reads CATSDPRTSGGVNEQFF. Written as DNA, the CDR3 is TGTGCCACCAGTGATCCTCGGACTAGCGGGGGGGTTAATGAGCAGTTCTTC.

The rearrangement uses TRBV6-5 and TRBJ1-6; D possibly corresponds to TRBD1 (6 bases). Per the germline V gene, CDR1 is MNHEY and CDR2 is SVGAGI. V lost 6 bases and J lost 8, with 8 bases in between. This CDR3 comprises 12 residues. The CDR3 sequence: CASRDRDSPLHF. CDR3 DNA sequence: TGTGCCAGCAGGGACAGAGATTCACCCCTCCACTTT.

The chain combines TRBV30 with TRBJ1-1; D uncertain. This CDR3 is built from 12 residues. The V end was cut by 0 bases, the J end by 4 bases, with 6 bases between. CDR1 and CDR2 (germline): GTSNPN, SVGIG (reference sequence). CDR3 residues: CAWSVISTEAFF. CDR3 sequence (DNA): TGTGCCTGGAGTGTTATCAGCACTGAAGCTTTCTTT.

The rearrangement joins TRBV5-1 to TRBJ1-5; D unclear. The CDR3 runs to 15 residues. Deletions cut 4 bases from V and 6 bases from J, with 17 bases between. Germline-derived CDR1 and CDR2 are SGHRS and YFSETQ. The CDR3 here is CASSPGNVGSQPQHF. As DNA, the CDR3 is TGCGCCAGCAGCCCCGGAAATGTGGGGAGTCAGCCCCAGCATTTT.

V is TRBV20-1 and J is TRBJ1-2; D not certain. Germline lookup yields CDR1 DFQATT and CDR2 SNEGSKA (reference sequence). Between the trimmed V and J ends, which lost 2 bases and 8 bases, there was a span of 9 bases. CDR3 length: 11 amino acids. CDR3 in amino acids: CSARSPKGYTF. CDR3 bases: TGCAGTGCTAGATCCCCCAAAGGCTACACCTTC.

The gene calls are TRBV7-2 and TRBJ1-1; 7 positions match TRBD1. Germline assignment: CDR1 SGHTA and CDR2 FQGNSA. The CDR3 sequence is 14 residues long. The ends lost 5 bases at V and 5 bases at J; junction bases unmatched: 8. CDR3 sequence reads: CASSPLQGRTEAFF. DNA of the CDR3: TGTGCCAGCAGCCCCTTACAGGGGAGGACTGAAGCTTTCTTT.

The rearrangement uses TRBV11-2 and TRBJ2-7; no clear D. V lost 4 bases and J lost 3, with 10 bases in between. Germline V gives CDR1 SGHAT, CDR2 FQNNGV. The CDR3 has 13 residues. This CDR3 reads CASSSVNYYEQYF. The CDR3 region has the DNA TGTGCCAGCAGCTCCGTGAACTACTACGAGCAGTACTTC.

This clone was counted once. The chain employs TRBV10-1 and TRBJ2-3, with 8 bases aligning to TRBD2. This CDR3 is built from 13 residues. Germline V gene lookup returns CDR1 WNHNN and CDR2 SYGVQD (reference sequence). V lost 5 bases and J lost 6; bases outside the gene matches: 4. The CDR3 reads CASSQRGWDTQYF. For the CDR3, the DNA is TGCGCCAGCAGTCAGCGGGGGTGGGATACGCAGTATTTT.

The V and J genes are TRBV2 and TRBJ2-3; D gene ambiguous. This CDR3 is built from 13 residues. Germline V gives CDR1 SNHLY, CDR2 FYNNEI. V was cut by 3 bases and J by 2 bases, with 6 bases left in between. The CDR3 DNA follows: TGTGCCAGCAGTGACAGATACACAGATACGCAGTATTTT. Encoded protein: CASSDRYTDTQYF.

This clone appeared a few times. The chain recombines TRBV5-1 with TRBJ1-2; 7 bases map to TRBD1. The CDR3 loop spans 14 amino acids. The germline V gene has CDR1 SGHRS and CDR2 YFSETQ. The J segment lost 4 bases and the V segment lost 2 bases, leaving 5 bases of the junction unmatched. The CDR3, as DNA: TGCGCCAGCAGCTTAACTCAGGGGGTCTATGGCTACACCTTC. It specifies CASSLTQGVYGYTF.

V gene TRBV7-3 combines with J gene TRBJ2-7; no reliable D call. Trimming stripped 2 bases from V and 3 bases from J, with 11 bases between. Germline CDR1 SGHTA, CDR2 FQGTGA. The length of the CDR3 is 14 residues. CDR3 nucleotide sequence: TGTGCCAGCAGCTTACTCCCACAGAGCTACGAGCAGTACTTC. As protein: CASSLLPQSYEQYF.

The chain links TRBV9 to TRBJ1-1, with 7 nucleotides matching TRBD1. The CDR3 extends over 14 amino acids. CDR1 SGDLS and CDR2 YYNGEE come from the germline V gene. Trimming removed 3 bases from V and 1 base from J; junction bases left unmatched: 3. CDR3 sequence (DNA): TGTGCCAGCAGCGGACAGGGATCGAACACTGAAGCTTTCTTT. It is translated as CASSGQGSNTEAFF.

The rearrangement uses TRBV20-1 and TRBJ2-1; 8 bases match TRBD1. Germline lookup yields CDR1 DFQATT and CDR2 SNEGSKA (reference sequence). V gave up 1 base and J gave up 16 bases; unmatched junction bases: 6. The length of the CDR3 is 11 residues. The CDR3 region has the DNA TGCAGTGCTAGAGTCCGGGACAGGACCTTCTTC. It is translated as CSARVRDRTFF.

The rearrangement joins TRBV15 to TRBJ1-1; D perhaps matches TRBD1 (5 bases). The germline CDR1 and CDR2 sequences are LNHNV and YYDKDF (reference sequence). This CDR3 spans 15 amino acids. Between the trimmed V and J ends, which lost 1 base and 3 bases, there was a span of 12 bases. CDR3 loop: CATSRVQGFDTEAFF. The CDR3 region has the DNA TGTGCCACCAGCAGAGTGCAGGGCTTTGACACTGAAGCTTTCTTT.

The chain is built from TRBV30 and TRBJ1-4; the match to TRBD1 covers 8 bases. In germline, CDR1 is GTSNPN, CDR2 SVGIG (reference sequence). After removal of 1 base from V and 8 bases from J, the junction contained 6 bases not matched to a gene. CDR3 length: 14 amino acids. CDR3 DNA sequence: TGTGCCTGGAGTGGGACAGGGTTTGGGGAAAAACTGTTTTTT. As protein: CAWSGTGFGEKLFF. The whole variable domain, remainder taken from reference TRBV30 and TRBJ1-4, is SQTIHQWPATLVQPVGSPLSLECTVEGTSNPNLYWYRQAAGRGLQLLFYSVGIGQISSEVPQNLSASRPQDRQFILSSKKLLLSDSGFYLCAWSGTGFGEKLFFGSGTQLSVL.

V gene TRBV6-5 combines with J gene TRBJ1-2; TRBD1 aligns across 9 bases. This CDR3 is 15 amino acids long. Germline values: CDR1 MNHEY, CDR2 SVGAGI. V gave up 7 bases and J gave up 6 bases; unmatched junction bases: 12. This CDR3 is CASTPPPGQGNGYTF. Here the CDR3 DNA reads TGTGCCAGCACCCCCCCACCGGGACAGGGTAATGGCTACACCTTC.

This clone was observed many times. The genes are TRBV10-3 and TRBJ1-1, with D possibly being TRBD1 (6 bases). Trimming shortened V by 1 base and J by 5 bases, and 17 bases separated the two germline ends. The CDR3 loop spans 16 amino acids. Germline CDR1 and CDR2: ENHRY and SYGVKD. CDR3 protein: CAISEFPPGEGTEAFF. The CDR3 coding sequence is TGTGCCATCAGTGAGTTCCCCCCAGGGGAAGGTACTGAAGCTTTCTTT.

The chain uses TRBV5-1 and TRBJ1-3, with a tentative D call TRBD1 (6 bases). CDR1 is SGHRS and CDR2 is YFSETQ in the germline V gene. This CDR3 is 16 amino acids long. V was trimmed by 0 bases and J by 0 bases, leaving 10 bases between them. The CDR3 sequence: CASSLATGNSGNTIYF. The CDR3 DNA reads as TGCGCCAGCAGCTTGGCCACAGGGAACTCTGGAAACACCATATATTTT.

J is TRBJ2-6 and V is TRBV4-1; tentatively, D is TRBD1 (6 bases). In germline, CDR1 is MGHRA, CDR2 YSYEKL. Trimming shortened V by 3 bases and J by 0 bases, and 15 bases separated the two germline ends. The CDR3 covers 18 residues. The CDR3, as DNA: TGCGCCAGCAGCCATGGTAGAGGGGGTCACTCTGGGGCCAACGTCCTGACTTTC. Amino acid sequence: CASSHGRGGHSGANVLTF.

This chain uses TRBV15 with TRBJ2-7, with D perhaps TRBD2 (6 bases). V was clipped by 0 bases and J by 1 base, with 10 bases between them. This CDR3 comprises 15 residues. Germline V gives CDR1 LNHNV, CDR2 YYDKDF (reference sequence). The CDR3 loop reads CATSRDRDLSYEQYF. The CDR3 DNA sequence: TGTGCCACCAGCAGAGATCGGGACTTGTCCTACGAGCAGTACTTC.